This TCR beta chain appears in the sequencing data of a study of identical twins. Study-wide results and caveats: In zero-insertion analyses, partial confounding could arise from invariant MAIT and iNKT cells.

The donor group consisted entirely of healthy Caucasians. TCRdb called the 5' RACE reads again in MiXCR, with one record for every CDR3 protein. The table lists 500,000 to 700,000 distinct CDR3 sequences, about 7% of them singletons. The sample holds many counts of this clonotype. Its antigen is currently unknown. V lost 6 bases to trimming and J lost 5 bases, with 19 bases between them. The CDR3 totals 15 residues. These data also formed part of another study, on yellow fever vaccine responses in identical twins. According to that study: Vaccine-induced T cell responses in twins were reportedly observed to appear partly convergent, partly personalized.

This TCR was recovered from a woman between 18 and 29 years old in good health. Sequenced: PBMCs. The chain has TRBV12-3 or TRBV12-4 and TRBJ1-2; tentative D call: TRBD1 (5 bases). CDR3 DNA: TGTGCCAGCAGCCAACCCCCCGACAGCACTTATGGCTACACCTTC. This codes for CASSQPPDSTYGYTF.